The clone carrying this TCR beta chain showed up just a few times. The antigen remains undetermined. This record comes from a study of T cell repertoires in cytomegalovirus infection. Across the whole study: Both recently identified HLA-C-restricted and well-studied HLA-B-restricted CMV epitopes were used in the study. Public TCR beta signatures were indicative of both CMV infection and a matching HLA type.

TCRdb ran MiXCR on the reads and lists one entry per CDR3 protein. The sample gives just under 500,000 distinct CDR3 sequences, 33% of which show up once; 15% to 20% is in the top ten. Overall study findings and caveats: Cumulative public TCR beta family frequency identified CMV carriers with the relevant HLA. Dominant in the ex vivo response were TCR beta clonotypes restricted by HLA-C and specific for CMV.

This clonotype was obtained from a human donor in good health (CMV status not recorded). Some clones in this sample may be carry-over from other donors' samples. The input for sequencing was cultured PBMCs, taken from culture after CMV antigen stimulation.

The CDR3, as DNA: TGTGCCAGCAGTACCCCAGGGGTTACGGAGACCCAGTACTTC. Amino acid sequence: CASSTPGVTETQYF. The chain combines TRBV28 with TRBJ2-5, with a tentative D call TRBD1 (6 bases). The V end was cut by 5 bases, the J end by 5 bases, with 15 bases between. Looked up from germline, CDR1 is MDHEN and CDR2 is SYDVKM. This CDR3 has 14 amino acids.